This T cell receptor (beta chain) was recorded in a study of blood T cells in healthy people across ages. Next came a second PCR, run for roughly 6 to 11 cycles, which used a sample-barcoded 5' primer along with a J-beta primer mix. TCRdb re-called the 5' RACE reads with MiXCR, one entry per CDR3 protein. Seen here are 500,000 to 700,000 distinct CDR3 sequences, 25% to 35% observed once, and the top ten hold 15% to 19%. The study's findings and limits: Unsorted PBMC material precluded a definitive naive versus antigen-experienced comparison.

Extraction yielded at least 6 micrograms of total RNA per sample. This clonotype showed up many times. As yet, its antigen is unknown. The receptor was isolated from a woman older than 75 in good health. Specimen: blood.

CDR3 in DNA: TGTGCCAGCAGCTCTTTATACCGGCCATACAATGAGCAGTTCTTC. Its protein is CASSSLYRPYNEQFF. This chain joins TRBV7-2 and TRBJ2-1; no clear D. This CDR3 spans 15 amino acids. In germline, CDR1 is SGHTA, CDR2 FQGNSA. The germline V and J ends were trimmed by 4 bases and 4 bases, with 14 bases remaining between them.